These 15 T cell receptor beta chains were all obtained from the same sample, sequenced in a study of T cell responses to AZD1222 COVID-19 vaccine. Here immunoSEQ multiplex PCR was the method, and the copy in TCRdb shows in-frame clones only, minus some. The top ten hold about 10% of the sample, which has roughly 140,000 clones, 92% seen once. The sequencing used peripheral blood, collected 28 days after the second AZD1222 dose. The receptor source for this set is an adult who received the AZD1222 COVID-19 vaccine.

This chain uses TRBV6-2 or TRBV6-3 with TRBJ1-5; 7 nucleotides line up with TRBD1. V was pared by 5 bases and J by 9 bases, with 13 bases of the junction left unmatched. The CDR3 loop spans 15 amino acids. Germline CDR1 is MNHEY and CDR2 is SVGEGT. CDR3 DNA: TGTGCCAGCAGTCCAGACAGGGCCCGGGGGCGGCCCCAGCATTTT. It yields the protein CASSPDRARGRPQHF.

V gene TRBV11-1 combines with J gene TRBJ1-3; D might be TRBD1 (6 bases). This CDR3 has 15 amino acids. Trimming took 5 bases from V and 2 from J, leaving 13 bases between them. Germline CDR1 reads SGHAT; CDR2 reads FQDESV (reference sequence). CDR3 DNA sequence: TGTGCCAGCAGCCTGACGGGGGCCCCTGGAAACACCATATATTTT. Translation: CASSLTGAPGNTIYF.

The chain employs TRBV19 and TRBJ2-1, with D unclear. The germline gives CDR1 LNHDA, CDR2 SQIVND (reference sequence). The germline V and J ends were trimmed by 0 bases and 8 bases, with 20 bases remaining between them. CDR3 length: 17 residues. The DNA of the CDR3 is TGTGCCAGTAGTATAGAAGGCCCTATCCCAATTCAGGATGAGCAGTTCTTC. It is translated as CASSIEGPIPIQDEQFF.

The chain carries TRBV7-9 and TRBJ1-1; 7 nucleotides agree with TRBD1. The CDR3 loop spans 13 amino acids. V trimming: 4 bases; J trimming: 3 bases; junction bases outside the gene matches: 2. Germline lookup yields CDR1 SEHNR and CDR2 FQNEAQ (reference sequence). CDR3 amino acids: CASSSTGYTEAFF. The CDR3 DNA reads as TGTGCCAGCAGCTCGACAGGGTACACTGAAGCTTTCTTT.

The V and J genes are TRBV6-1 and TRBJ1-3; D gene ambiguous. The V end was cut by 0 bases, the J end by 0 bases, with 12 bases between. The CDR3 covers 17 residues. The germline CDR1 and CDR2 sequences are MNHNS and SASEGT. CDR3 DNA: TGTGCCAGCAGTGAAGCGCAATCATCCCACTCTGGAAACACCATATATTTT. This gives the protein CASSEAQSSHSGNTIYF.

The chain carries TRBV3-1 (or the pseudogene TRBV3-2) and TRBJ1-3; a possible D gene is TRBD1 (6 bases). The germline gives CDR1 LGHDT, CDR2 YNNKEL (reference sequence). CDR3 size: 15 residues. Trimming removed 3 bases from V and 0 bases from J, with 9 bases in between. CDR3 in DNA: TGTGCCAGCAGCCAGGGCAGGGGCTCTGGAAACACCATATATTTT. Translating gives CASSQGRGSGNTIYF.

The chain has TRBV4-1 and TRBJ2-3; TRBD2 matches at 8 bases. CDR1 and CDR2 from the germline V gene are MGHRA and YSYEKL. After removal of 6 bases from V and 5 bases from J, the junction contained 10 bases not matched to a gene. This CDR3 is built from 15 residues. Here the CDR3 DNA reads TGCGCCAGCAGAAGGAGCGGGGGAAGGGGAGATACGCAGTATTTT. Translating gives CASRRSGGRGDTQYF.

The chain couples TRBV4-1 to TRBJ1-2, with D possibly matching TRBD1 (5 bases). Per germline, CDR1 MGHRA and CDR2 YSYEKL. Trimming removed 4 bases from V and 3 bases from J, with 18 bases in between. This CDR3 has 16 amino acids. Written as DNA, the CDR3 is TGCGCCAGCAGCCCTCAGGGCAGGGATAAAGACTATGGCTACACCTTC. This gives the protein CASSPQGRDKDYGYTF.

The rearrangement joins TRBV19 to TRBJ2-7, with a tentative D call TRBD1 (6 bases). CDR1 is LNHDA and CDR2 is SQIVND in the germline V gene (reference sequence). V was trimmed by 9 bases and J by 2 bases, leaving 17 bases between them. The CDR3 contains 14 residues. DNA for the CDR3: TGTGCCAGCACCGGTCCGGACAGCACCTACGAGCAGTACTTC. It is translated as CASTGPDSTYEQYF. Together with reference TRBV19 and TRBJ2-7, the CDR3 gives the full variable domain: DGGITQSPKYLFRKEGQNVTLSCEQNLNHDAMYWYRQDPGQGLRLIYYSQIVNDFQKGDIAEGYSVSREKKESFPLTVTSAQKNPTAFYLCASTGPDSTYEQYFGPGTRLTVT.

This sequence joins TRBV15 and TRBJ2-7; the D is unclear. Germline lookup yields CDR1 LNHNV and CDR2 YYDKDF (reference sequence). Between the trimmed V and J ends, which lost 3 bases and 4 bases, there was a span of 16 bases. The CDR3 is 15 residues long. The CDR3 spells CATSRSFTDGYEQYF. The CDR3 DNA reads TGTGCCACCAGCAGGTCATTTACCGACGGTTACGAGCAGTACTTC.

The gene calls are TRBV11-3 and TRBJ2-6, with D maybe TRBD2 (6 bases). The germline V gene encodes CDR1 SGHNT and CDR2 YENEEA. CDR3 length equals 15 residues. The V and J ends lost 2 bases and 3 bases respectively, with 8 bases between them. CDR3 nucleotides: TGTGCCAGCAGCTTATCGGGGGTTGGGGCCAACGTCCTGACTTTC. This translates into CASSLSGVGANVLTF.

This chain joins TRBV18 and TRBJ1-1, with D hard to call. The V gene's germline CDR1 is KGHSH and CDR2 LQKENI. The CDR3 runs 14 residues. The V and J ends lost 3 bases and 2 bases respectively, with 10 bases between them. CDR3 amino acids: CASSPSVANTEAFF. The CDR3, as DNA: TGTGCCAGCTCACCTTCGGTTGCAAACACTGAAGCTTTCTTT.

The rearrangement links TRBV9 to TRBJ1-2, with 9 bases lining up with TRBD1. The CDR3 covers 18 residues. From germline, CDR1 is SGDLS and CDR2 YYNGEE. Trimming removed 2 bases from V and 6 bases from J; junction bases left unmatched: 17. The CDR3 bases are TGTGCCAGCAGCGTCGGATTCAGGACAGGGGCCCTGGGGGATGGCTACACCTTC. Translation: CASSVGFRTGALGDGYTF.

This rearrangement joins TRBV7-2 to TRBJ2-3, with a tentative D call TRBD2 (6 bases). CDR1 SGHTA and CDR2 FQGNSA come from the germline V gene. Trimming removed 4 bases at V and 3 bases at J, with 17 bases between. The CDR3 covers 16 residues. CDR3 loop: CASSSSFLAGTDTQYF. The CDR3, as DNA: TGTGCCAGCAGCTCAAGCTTCTTGGCGGGGACAGATACGCAGTATTTT.

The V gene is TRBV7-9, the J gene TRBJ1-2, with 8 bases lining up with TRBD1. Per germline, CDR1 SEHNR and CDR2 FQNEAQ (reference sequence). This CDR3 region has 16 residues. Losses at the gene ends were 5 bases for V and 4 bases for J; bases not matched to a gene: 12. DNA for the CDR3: TGTGCCAGCAGCGGGATCCCGGGACAGGCCTCCTATGGCTACACCTTC. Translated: CASSGIPGQASYGYTF.